Listed below are T cell receptor beta chains from one sample, sequenced in a study of CD8 T cells in ankylosing spondylitis. MiXCR was run by TCRdb on the 5' RACE reads, yielding one entry per CDR3 protein. The sample has some 400,000 distinct CDR3 sequences, 20% to 25% seen once. The sequenced sample consisted of blood, either unsorted or a sorted T cell fraction (not recorded which). Receptors were obtained from a male donor with ankylosing spondylitis. The CDR3 runs from the conserved cysteine through the conserved F or W. D genes are given only for firm matches. Size is omitted from some rows. Given values are once, few, many or a class for expanded clones.

TRBJ2-3 TRBV7-3 NA many CASSPSELTSTDTQYF TGTGCCAGCAGCCCATCGGAACTTACTAGCACAGATACGCAGTATTTT
TRBJ2-1 TRBV5-1 TRBD2 few CASSLVLAGGLANEQFF TGCGCCAGCAGCTTGGTACTAGCGGGAGGGTTAGCCAATGAGCAGTTCTTC
TRBJ2-5 TRBV7-2 NA NA CASRRRPGQETQYF TGTGCCAGCAGACGAAGGCCAGGGCAAGAGACCCAGTACTTC
TRBJ2-7 TRBV2 TRBD1 NA CASSLPGTGGLEQYF TGTGCCAGCAGCCTCCCCGGGACAGGGGGCCTCGAGCAGTACTTC
TRBJ2-3 TRBV5-1 NA few CASRPDKMALSVTDTQYF TGCGCCAGCAGGCCCGATAAAATGGCCTTGTCGGTCACAGATACGCAGTATTTT
TRBJ2-5 TRBV4-2 NA NA CASSQGVGGSNQETQYF TGTGCCAGCAGCCAAGGCGTTGGGGGATCGAACCAAGAGACCCAGTACTTC
TRBJ1-1 TRBV4-1 TRBD1 NA CASSQGTGPNTEAFF TGCGCCAGCAGCCAGGGGACAGGGCCGAACACTGAAGCTTTCTTT
TRBJ2-7 TRBV28 NA NA CASTPRVRYEQYF TGTGCCAGCACCCCCCGGGTTAGGTACGAGCAGTACTTC
TRBJ2-2 TRBV4-3 TRBD2 NA CASSELAGVTGELFF TGCGCCAGCAGCGAACTAGCGGGAGTCACCGGGGAGCTGTTTTTT
TRBJ2-1 TRBV7-2 TRBD1 NA CASSSTGMYEQFF TGTGCCAGCAGCTCGACAGGGATGTACGAGCAGTTCTTC
TRBJ2-7 TRBV4-1 TRBD2 NA CASSRGGLAGTYEQYF TGCGCCAGCAGCCGGGGGGGACTAGCGGGGACCTACGAGCAGTACTTC
TRBJ2-5 TRBV5-1 NA NA CASRLEQETQYF TGCGCCAGCAGGTTGGAACAAGAGACCCAGTACTTC
TRBJ2-3 TRBV6-4 TRBD2 few CASSRRGADTQYF TGTGCCAGCAGCCGCCGGGGGGCAGATACGCAGTATTTT
TRBJ2-3 TRBV5-1 NA few CASSARPDTQYF TGCGCCAGCAGCGCGAGGCCAGATACGCAGTATTTT
TRBJ1-3 TRBV29-1 TRBD1 few CSGSTGGGNTIYF TGCAGCGGGTCCACAGGGGGAGGAAACACCATATATTTT
TRBJ2-2 TRBV4-1 NA few CASSQVQGISTGELFF TGCGCCAGCAGCCAAGTTCAGGGGATAAGCACCGGGGAGCTGTTTTTT
TRBJ2-3 TRBV5-1 NA NA CASSLVPGSDTQYF TGCGCCAGCAGCTTGGTCCCGGGGAGCGATACGCAGTATTTT
TRBJ1-1 TRBV7-2 NA few CASSFKRTERDTEAFF TGTGCCAGCAGCTTCAAAAGGACCGAGAGGGACACTGAAGCTTTCTTT
TRBJ2-7 TRBV20-1 TRBD2 few CSARDLGASGRTQQYF TGCAGTGCTAGAGATCTCGGGGCTAGCGGGAGGACGCAGCAGTACTTC
TRBJ1-3 TRBV20-1 NA few CSARSAGGRNTIYF TGCAGTGCTAGATCGGCGGGGGGACGAAACACCATATATTTT
TRBJ2-1 TRBV21-1 NA few CASSTPRDAVEQFF TGTGCCAGCAGCACCCCCCGGGACGCCGTTGAGCAGTTCTTC
TRBJ2-5 TRBV20-1 NA NA CSARRQTQETQYF TGCAGTGCTAGAAGACAGACTCAAGAGACCCAGTACTTC
TRBJ2-7 TRBV11-2 NA many CASSLADWRYEQYF TGTGCCAGCAGCTTAGCGGACTGGCGTTACGAGCAGTACTTC
TRBJ2-5 TRBV7-9 NA NA CASSLDRTEQETQYF TGTGCCAGCAGCTTAGACCGGACGGAACAAGAGACCCAGTACTTC
TRBJ1-1 TRBV19 NA NA CASSMWLNTEAFF TGTGCCAGTAGTATGTGGCTGAACACTGAAGCTTTCTTT
TRBJ1-5 TRBV7-9 NA many CASSLGGSQRNQPQHF TGTGCCAGCAGCTTAGGGGGCAGCCAACGCAATCAGCCCCAGCATTTT
TRBJ1-3 TRBV7-2 NA few CASSLSQGGNTIYF TGTGCCAGCAGCTTATCACAGGGTGGAAACACCATATATTTT
TRBJ2-7 TRBV19 TRBD1 few CASSIQGAAYEQYF TGTGCCAGTAGTATCCAGGGGGCGGCCTACGAGCAGTACTTC
TRBJ1-4 TRBV20-1 NA NA CSATRQQPNEKLFF TGCAGTGCCACGAGGCAGCAACCGAATGAAAAACTGTTTTTT
TRBJ1-5 TRBV4-3 NA NA CASSQDKSNQPQHF TGCGCCAGCAGCCAAGATAAGAGCAATCAGCCCCAGCATTTT
TRBJ2-1 TRBV18 NA NA CASSPITTRGDEQFF TGTGCCAGCTCTCCTATTACGACGAGGGGGGATGAGCAGTTCTTC
TRBJ2-3 TRBV20-1 NA few CSATRSGTSTDTQYF TGCAGTGCCACCCGCAGTGGGACTAGCACAGATACGCAGTATTTT
TRBJ1-1 TRBV20-1 NA few CSAPTPGVPEAFF TGCAGTGCTCCGACTCCGGGGGTCCCTGAAGCTTTCTTT
TRBJ2-2 TRBV7-2 NA NA CASSLLGPSRGTGELFF TGTGCCAGCAGCTTACTTGGGCCCTCTCGTGGTACCGGGGAGCTGTTTTTT
TRBJ1-6 TRBV3-1 NA few CASSQESSPLHF TGTGCCAGCAGCCAAGAATCCTCACCCCTCCACTTT
TRBJ1-6 TRBV12-3/TRBV12-4 TRBD1 many CASSLEGQGDSPLHF TGTGCCAGCAGTTTAGAGGGACAGGGGGATTCACCCCTCCACTTT
TRBJ2-3 TRBV5-1 NA NA CASRVGSPDTQYF TGCGCCAGCAGAGTCGGGAGCCCAGATACGCAGTATTTT
TRBJ1-2 TRBV7-2 NA NA CASSLSGEDGYTF TGTGCCAGCAGCTTATCCGGGGAGGATGGCTACACCTTC
TRBJ1-2 TRBV6-2/TRBV6-3 NA NA CASSYSYYGYTF TGTGCCAGCAGTTACTCTTATTACGGCTACACCTTC
TRBJ2-5 TRBV20-1 TRBD2 NA CSAASGEAGDQETQYF TGCAGTGCAGCGTCGGGCGAAGCGGGAGACCAAGAGACCCAGTACTTC
TRBJ2-5 TRBV28 TRBD2 NA CASSLAGEIGETQYF TGTGCCAGCAGTCTAGCGGGAGAAATTGGTGAGACCCAGTACTTC
TRBJ1-5 TRBV4-1 NA few CASSQDPLGQPQHF TGCGCCAGCAGCCAAGATCCCCTCGGACAGCCCCAGCATTTT
TRBJ2-7 TRBV5-1 TRBD1 few CASSPEGDRGWGEQYF TGCGCCAGCAGCCCGGAAGGGGACAGGGGATGGGGTGAGCAGTACTTC
TRBJ2-1 TRBV4-2 TRBD2 few CASRLLAGTDNEQFF TGTGCCAGCAGGCTACTAGCGGGGACCGACAATGAGCAGTTCTTC
TRBJ2-1 TRBV7-9 TRBD2 NA CASSPRLAGVSYNEQFF TGTGCCAGCAGCCCCCGACTAGCGGGGGTCTCCTACAATGAGCAGTTCTTC